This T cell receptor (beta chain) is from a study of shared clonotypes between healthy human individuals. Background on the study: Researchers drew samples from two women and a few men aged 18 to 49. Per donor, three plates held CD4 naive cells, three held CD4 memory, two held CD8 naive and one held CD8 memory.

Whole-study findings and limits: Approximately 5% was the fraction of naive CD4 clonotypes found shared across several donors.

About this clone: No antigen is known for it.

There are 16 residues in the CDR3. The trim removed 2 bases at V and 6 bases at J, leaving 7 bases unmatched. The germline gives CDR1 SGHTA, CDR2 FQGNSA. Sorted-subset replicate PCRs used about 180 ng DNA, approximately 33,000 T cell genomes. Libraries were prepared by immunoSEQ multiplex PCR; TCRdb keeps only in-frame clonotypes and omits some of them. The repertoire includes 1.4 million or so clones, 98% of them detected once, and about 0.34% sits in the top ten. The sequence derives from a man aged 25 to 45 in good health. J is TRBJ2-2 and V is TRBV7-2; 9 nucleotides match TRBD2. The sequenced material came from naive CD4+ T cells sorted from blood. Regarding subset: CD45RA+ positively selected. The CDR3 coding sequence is TGTGCCAGCAGCTTAATGGCTAGCGGGATACCCGGGGAGCTGTTTTTT. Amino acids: CASSLMASGIPGELFF.